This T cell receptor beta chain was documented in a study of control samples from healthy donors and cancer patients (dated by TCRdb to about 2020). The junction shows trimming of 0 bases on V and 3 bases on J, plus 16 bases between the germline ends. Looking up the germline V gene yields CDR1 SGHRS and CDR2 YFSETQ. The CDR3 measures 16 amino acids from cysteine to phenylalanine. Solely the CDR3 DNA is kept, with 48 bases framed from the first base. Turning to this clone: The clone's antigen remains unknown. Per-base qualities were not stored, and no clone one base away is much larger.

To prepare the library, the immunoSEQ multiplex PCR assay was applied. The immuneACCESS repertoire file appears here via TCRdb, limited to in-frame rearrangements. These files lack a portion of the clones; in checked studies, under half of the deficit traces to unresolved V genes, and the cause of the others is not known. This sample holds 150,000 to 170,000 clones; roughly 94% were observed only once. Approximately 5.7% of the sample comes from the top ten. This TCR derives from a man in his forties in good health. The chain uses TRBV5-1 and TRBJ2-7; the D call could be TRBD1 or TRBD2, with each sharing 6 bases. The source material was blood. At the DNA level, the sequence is TGCGCCAGCAGCTTGGGATCGGGGGCCGCGTACTACGAGCAGTACTTC. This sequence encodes CASSLGSGAAYYEQYF.